These T cell receptor beta chains were read from a single sample in a study of response to subunit inactivated influenza vaccine. TCRdb called the RT-PCR reads again in MiXCR, with one record for every CDR3 protein. This table holds about 570,000 distinct CDR3 sequences, around 10% found once. Another study also made use of these data, one on T cells expressing NK-cell markers.

Specimen: PBMCs from blood, collected on the day of vaccination. Receptors were obtained from a man aged 50 to 59 who received an inactivated influenza vaccine. Both conserved end residues are part of each CDR3. Only some rows state a clone size, as once, few, many or a class for expanded clones.

.	TRBV10-3	TRBJ2-5	CAISGGTDETQYF
.	TRBV28	TRBJ2-7	CASSPGGPTYEQYF
.	TRBV29-1	TRBJ1-5	CSTRTGINQPQHF
few	TRBV20-1	TRBJ2-5	CSARDYRPFTYF
.	TRBV4-3	TRBJ2-1	CASSQGAGLGPNNEQFF
few	TRBV12-3/TRBV12-4	TRBJ2-1	CASSLDTGTTASNEQFF
many	TRBV29-1	TRBJ2-1	CSVGAGAVSYNEQFF
few	TRBV7-9	TRBJ2-7	CASSLGQGYSYEQYF
.	TRBV29-1	TRBJ2-1	CSVAVDEQFF
.	TRBV7-8	TRBJ2-7	CASSLAAGLHEQYF
.	TRBV24-1	TRBJ2-7	CATSRGNEQYF
.	TRBV20-1	TRBJ2-5	CSAVPLETQETQYF
.	TRBV5-1	TRBJ2-2	CASSPGHHANTGELFF
few	TRBV29-1	TRBJ2-7	CSVEERAISSEQYF
few	TRBV29-1	TRBJ2-3	CSVEPRQGTDTQYF
.	TRBV5-1	TRBJ1-2	CASQQGDYGYTF
few	TRBV7-2	TRBJ1-4	CASSLRPGNEKLFF
few	TRBV7-2	TRBJ2-3	CASSWWGRTTDTQYF
few	TRBV7-2	TRBJ2-3	CASSQTSGKTDTQYF
few	TRBV15	TRBJ2-5	CATSRDRPGWTETQYF
.	TRBV5-6	TRBJ1-5	CASSFGQGEIINQPQHF
few	TRBV28	TRBJ2-7	CASSFASVRSYEQYF
.	TRBV7-2	TRBJ1-5	CASSLGVVEPQHF
many	TRBV9	TRBJ2-5	CASSTQGGQETQYF
few	TRBV7-9	TRBJ1-1	CASSLGAGVGTEAFF
many	TRBV12-3/TRBV12-4	TRBJ2-1	CASSPDSSSYNEQFF
.	TRBV12-3/TRBV12-4	TRBJ1-3	CASRRQGAQGNTIYF
few	TRBV5-1	TRBJ2-5	CASSLEITETQYF